One and the same sample provided the 28 T cell receptor beta chains below, sequenced in a study of vaccination and CD4 T cells after COVID-19. Oncomine TCR Beta short-read sequencing was applied to DNA from cultured CD4+ T cells. TCRdb re-analysed the PCR reads in MiXCR, keeping a single row per CDR3 protein. This sample carries 11,000 or so distinct CDR3 sequences, about 50% of them seen once, and the ten largest clones take 10% to 15%. The treatment was: approximately 10-day PBMC culture with coronavirus spike peptide pools or control peptides (ViraFEST assay). Antigen specificity for these receptors is unknown. The sequenced sample consisted of CD4+ T cells from blood, cultured in vitro. Receptors originate from a human donor who had recovered from COVID-19.

A few counts support this clonotype. The V call is TRBV20-1, the J call TRBJ2-2; tentative D call: TRBD2 (6 bases). The CDR3 is 15 residues long. CDR1 and CDR2 from the germline V gene are DFQATT and SNEGSKA (reference sequence). Trimming shortened V by 6 bases and J by 1 base, and 15 bases separated the two germline ends. The CDR3 is CSAPSASENTGELFF. The CDR3 bases are TGCAGTGCACCCTCGGCTAGCGAGAACACCGGGGAGCTGTTTTTT.

The chain employs TRBV15 and TRBJ1-5; the match to TRBD1 covers 11 bases. V trimming: 5 bases; J trimming: 10 bases; junction bases outside the gene matches: 4. The CDR3 contains 13 residues. Germline V gene data show CDR1 as LNHNV and CDR2 as YYDKDF (reference sequence). The CDR3 region has the DNA TGTGCCACCAGCCGGGACAGGGGGGAACCCCAGCATTTT. It specifies CATSRDRGEPQHF.

A few counts support this clonotype. The chain joins TRBV24-1 to TRBJ2-5; 11 bases align to TRBD2. The ends lost 2 bases at V and 3 bases at J; junction bases unmatched: 4. The CDR3 totals 16 residues. The germline V gene encodes CDR1 KGHDR and CDR2 SFDVKD. In DNA, the CDR3 is TGTGCCACCAGTGATTGGGGGACTAGCGGAGAAGAGACCCAGTACTTC. It codes for CATSDWGTSGEETQYF.

J is TRBJ1-6 and V is TRBV7-2; possibly TRBD1 for D (5 bases). Germline CDR1 is SGHTA and CDR2 is FQGNSA. Trimming took 5 bases from V and 11 from J, leaving 10 bases between them. There are 12 residues in the CDR3. CDR3 loop: CASSRTGAPLHF. Written as DNA, the CDR3 is TGTGCCAGCAGCCGTACAGGAGCACCCCTCCACTTT. The full variable domain, rest sourced from reference TRBV7-2 and TRBJ1-6, is GAGVSQSPSNKVTEKGKDVELRCDPISGHTALYWYRQSLGQGLEFLIYFQGNSAPDKSGLPSDRFSAERTGGSVSTLTIQRTQQEDSAVYLCASSRTGAPLHFGNGTRLTVT.

This clonotype turned up a few times. The CDR3, as DNA: TGTGCCAGCAGTGAGAGCACAGCCAAAAACATTCAGTACTTC. It yields the protein CASSESTAKNIQYF. The rearrangement uses TRBV2 and TRBJ2-4; D is ambiguous. V was pared by 3 bases and J by 0 bases, with 6 bases between. CDR1 is SNHLY, CDR2 FYNNEI, per germline. CDR3 length: 14 residues.

The gene calls are TRBV7-3 and TRBJ2-2; D not certain. CDR1 is SGHTA, CDR2 FQGTGA, per germline. This CDR3 has 13 residues. Trimming left V 3 bases short and J 1 base short, with 3 bases between. CDR3 amino acids: CASSLENTGELFF. The CDR3 bases are TGTGCCAGCAGCTTGGAGAACACCGGGGAGCTGTTTTTT.

In regard to this clonotype: Because it lacks the conserved phenylalanine or tryptophan at the end, this CDR3 is likely a read error. The chain is built from TRBV18 and TRBJ2-5; D not resolved. Germline V lookup: CDR1 KGHSH, CDR2 LQKENI. The CDR3 extends over 11 amino acids. Trimming pared 4 bases from V and 4 bases from J, leaving 4 bases between. CDR3 in DNA: TGTGCCAGCTCACAGGGAGAGACCCAGTACTCC. It codes for CASSQGETQYS.

The rearrangement uses TRBV20-1 and TRBJ2-3; 11 nucleotides align to TRBD2. CDR3 length equals 13 residues. In germline, CDR1 is DFQATT, CDR2 SNEGSKA (reference sequence). V shed 3 bases, J shed 4 bases, and the junction held 0 bases outside the gene matches. The CDR3 DNA reads TGCAGTGCTAGTAGCGGGAGGGCAGATACGCAGTATTTT. This codes for CSASSGRADTQYF.

The chain carries TRBV15 and TRBJ2-5, with a possible D match to TRBD2 (7 bases). V was shortened by 4 bases and J by 5 bases, with 14 bases between the two germline ends. Germline values: CDR1 LNHNV, CDR2 YYDKDF (reference sequence). The CDR3 contains 14 residues. The CDR3 protein is CATSKAGEGETQYF. The CDR3 coding sequence is TGTGCCACCAGCAAAGCAGGGGAGGGGGAGACCCAGTACTTC.

The J gene is TRBJ2-7, the V gene TRBV29-1; D is unclear. The ends were cut back, 1 base at V and 3 bases at J, with 28 bases in the middle. Germline V gives CDR1 SQVTM, CDR2 ANQGSEA. The CDR3 covers 19 residues. The CDR3 region has the DNA TGCAGCGTTGAAGGCAGCGTGGCTCGGTCCAGTGGACCCTTCTACGAGCAGTACTTC. Translated, it gives CSVEGSVARSSGPFYEQYF.

This clonotype was seen only a few times. V usage is TRBV20-1 and J usage is TRBJ2-3; D remains unclear. Trimming pared 7 bases from V and 0 bases from J, leaving 17 bases between. CDR1 and CDR2 (germline): DFQATT, SNEGSKA (reference sequence). CDR3 length equals 15 residues. CDR3 DNA sequence: TGCAGTGTTATCAACTCGCGAACTAGCACAGATACGCAGTATTTT. As protein: CSVINSRTSTDTQYF.

This clonotype was seen more than once but under ten times. The chain has TRBV6-1 and TRBJ2-2; D is perhaps TRBD1 (7 bases). Germline CDR1 is MNHNS and CDR2 is SASEGT. The V end was cut by 5 bases, the J end by 4 bases, with 11 bases between. The CDR3 is made up of 14 amino acids. DNA of the CDR3: TGTGCCAGCAGTCAGGGGGAGGCCACCGGGGAGCTGTTTTTT. It is translated as CASSQGEATGELFF.

The rearrangement uses TRBV24-1 and TRBJ2-3, with 8 bases aligning to TRBD2. In germline, CDR1 is KGHDR, CDR2 SFDVKD. Losses at the gene ends were 5 bases for V and 3 bases for J; bases not matched to a gene: 3. The CDR3 is 14 amino acids. CDR3 protein: CATSGASGTDTQYF. The DNA for the CDR3 is TGTGCCACCAGTGGGGCTAGCGGGACAGATACGCAGTATTTT.

V is TRBV6-1 and J is TRBJ2-5; D may be TRBD2 (7 bases). V was shortened by 6 bases and J by 1 base, with 27 bases between the two germline ends. Germline assignment: CDR1 MNHNS and CDR2 SASEGT. This CDR3 is 19 amino acids long. CDR3 residues: CASRRTAQRLAEVQETQYF. The CDR3 DNA reads TGTGCCAGCAGGAGGACAGCCCAAAGACTAGCAGAAGTCCAAGAGACCCAGTACTTC.

The V and J genes are TRBV12-3 or TRBV12-4 and TRBJ2-3, with D possibly TRBD1 on 6 matching bases. V was trimmed by 7 bases and J by 5 bases, leaving 16 bases between them. The CDR3 is 14 residues long. In DNA, the CDR3 is TGTGCCAGCACCCTTGTGGGGGCGGGAGATACGCAGTATTTT. Protein sequence: CASTLVGAGDTQYF.

The genes are TRBV19 and TRBJ1-5, with 10 bases that match TRBD1. The length of the CDR3 is 16 residues. J lost 0 bases, V lost 7 bases, and 6 bases had no gene match. In germline, CDR1 is LNHDA, CDR2 SQIVND (reference sequence). The CDR3 DNA follows: TGTGCCAGTACCATGGGACAGGGGTATAGCAATCAGCCCCAGCATTTT. Encoded protein: CASTMGQGYSNQPQHF.

The chain employs TRBV7-8 and TRBJ2-3; D uncertain. The CDR3 runs to 14 residues. Trimming took off 1 base at V and 6 bases at J, with 11 bases between the two ends. Germline-derived CDR1 and CDR2 are SGHVS and FQNEAQ. The CDR3 loop is CASSLGPGEDTQYF. Written as DNA, the CDR3 is TGTGCCAGCAGCTTAGGCCCTGGCGAGGATACGCAGTATTTT.

This sequence joins TRBV19 and TRBJ2-2; D might be TRBD1 (6 bases). V gave up 5 bases and J gave up 2 bases, with 12 bases separating them. CDR1 is LNHDA, CDR2 SQIVND, per germline (reference sequence). This CDR3 is built from 15 residues. The CDR3 spells CASSGQGGNTGELFF. In DNA, the CDR3 is TGTGCCAGTAGTGGGCAAGGGGGAAACACCGGGGAGCTGTTTTTT.

This chain uses TRBV29-1 with TRBJ1-3; D is uncertain. From germline, CDR1 is SQVTM and CDR2 ANQGSEA. Trimming pared 2 bases from V and 3 bases from J, leaving 14 bases between. CDR3 length: 15 amino acids. In DNA, the CDR3 is TGCAGCGTTGAATTGGCGCTCTCCGGTGGAAACACCATATATTTT. Protein: CSVELALSGGNTIYF.

The CDR3 DNA is TGTGCCAGTAGGGGGGTTGGACAGGGCCCAACTTATAGCAATCAGCCCCAGCATTTT. Protein product: CASRGVGQGPTYSNQPQHF. J is TRBJ1-5 and V is TRBV19; 8 nucleotides align to TRBD1. CDR1 is LNHDA and CDR2 is SQIVND in the germline V gene (reference sequence). The CDR3 covers 19 residues. Trimming cost V 6 bases and J 0 bases; bases outside gene matches: 16.

The chain combines TRBV20-1 with TRBJ2-2; D uncertain. Deletions cut 7 bases from V and 5 bases from J, with 14 bases between. CDR3 length equals 13 residues. Germline lookup yields CDR1 DFQATT and CDR2 SNEGSKA (reference sequence). As DNA, the CDR3 is TGCAGTGGAGGCGAAGTCGGTACCGGGGAGCTGTTTTTT. Translating it yields CSGGEVGTGELFF.

The chain carries TRBV6-1 and TRBJ2-7, with D unclear. CDR1 is MNHNS, CDR2 SASEGT, per germline. V was shortened by 6 bases and J by 1 base, with 10 bases between the two germline ends. The CDR3 has 13 amino acids. The CDR3 nucleotides read TGTGCCAGCAGGGAATCGACATCCTACGAGCAGTACTTC. Translated, it gives CASRESTSYEQYF.

For this clonotype: At one of its ends the junction is not consistent with the germline gene, which may arise from a read error. The rearrangement links TRBV6-1 to TRBJ2-7, with 7 positions matching TRBD1. CDR3 length: 11 amino acids. In germline, CDR1 is MNHNS, CDR2 SASEGT. The CDR3 DNA is TGTGCCAGCAGTGAATTAAAACAGGGGATCTTC. As protein: CASSELKQGIF.

The chain carries TRBV7-2 and TRBJ2-5; D is uncertain. Germline CDR1 and CDR2: SGHTA and FQGNSA. The CDR3 is 13 residues long. V was pared by 5 bases and J by 5 bases, with 12 bases between. CDR3 protein: CASSPLLGETQYF. The CDR3 coding sequence is TGTGCCAGCAGCCCCCTATTGGGGGAGACCCAGTACTTC.

This clonotype was found a few times. The chain joins TRBV12-3 or TRBV12-4 to TRBJ1-5, with no clear D. V dropped 1 base and J dropped 7 bases, with 8 bases sitting between them. This CDR3 region has 13 residues. CDR3 protein: CASSLETPQPQHF. CDR3 coding DNA: TGTGCCAGCAGTTTAGAGACTCCACAGCCCCAGCATTTT.

The chain joins TRBV6-1 to TRBJ1-2; 7 bases agree with TRBD1. Trimming removed 8 bases from V and 2 bases from J; junction bases left unmatched: 11. In germline, CDR1 is MNHNS, CDR2 SASEGT. This CDR3 contains 15 residues. The CDR3, as DNA: TGTGCCAGCCACCCTTTCGGACAGGAGAACTATGGCTACACCTTC. Translation gives CASHPFGQENYGYTF.

The chain recombines TRBV20-1 with TRBJ2-7; 9 nucleotides line up with TRBD2. The CDR3 is 15 residues long. The germline V gene encodes CDR1 DFQATT and CDR2 SNEGSKA (reference sequence). With 4 bases clipped from V and 0 bases from J, the junction kept 7 bases outside the gene matches. This CDR3 reads CSAIEPSGTSYEQYF. The DNA for the CDR3 is TGCAGTGCTATCGAGCCTAGCGGGACCTCCTACGAGCAGTACTTC.

This clonotype was seen more than once but under ten times. The V gene is TRBV20-1, the J gene TRBJ1-5; D is possibly TRBD1 (6 bases). Trimming stripped 6 bases from V and 3 bases from J, with 12 bases between. This CDR3 is 13 amino acids long. Looked up from germline, CDR1 is DFQATT and CDR2 is SNEGSKA (reference sequence). CDR3 loop: CSASGQPNQPQHF. CDR3 sequence (DNA): TGCAGTGCGTCCGGACAGCCCAATCAGCCCCAGCATTTT.